These T cell receptor beta chains were read from a single sample in a study of T cells after yellow fever vaccination. TCRdb fed the 5' RACE reads into MiXCR, producing one record per CDR3 protein. There are roughly 350,000 distinct CDR3 sequences in the sample; about 4% occur only once, and around 23% lies in the top ten. The sample was PBMCs, taken 5 days after the yellow fever booster vaccination. These receptors came from a man between 18 and 29 years old who received the YFV17D yellow fever vaccine. CDR3s include the opening cysteine and the closing phenylalanine or tryptophan. A D gene is named only where the DNA matches it firmly. Not all rows give a size; the values are once, few, many and, for expanded clones, a class.

d_gene: -; v_gene: TRBV7-9; j_gene: TRBJ1-1; abundance: many; CDR3aa: CASSLRRSGAANTEAFF; CDR3nt: TGTGCCAGCAGCTTAAGGAGGAGTGGGGCAGCTAACACTGAAGCTTTCTTT
d_gene: -; v_gene: TRBV20-1; j_gene: TRBJ1-5; abundance: many; CDR3aa: CSARGDGGNQPQHF; CDR3nt: TGCAGTGCTAGGGGGGACGGGGGCAATCAGCCCCAGCATTTT
d_gene: TRBD2; v_gene: TRBV9; j_gene: TRBJ2-1; abundance: few; CDR3aa: CASSIGGALGDEQFF; CDR3nt: TGTGCCAGCAGCATCGGGGGGGCCTTAGGGGATGAGCAGTTCTTC
d_gene: -; v_gene: TRBV6-2/TRBV6-3; j_gene: TRBJ2-2; abundance: many; CDR3aa: CASSSGTSWANTGELFF; CDR3nt: TGTGCCAGCAGTTCCGGGACAAGCTGGGCGAACACCGGGGAGCTGTTTTTT
d_gene: TRBD2; v_gene: TRBV24-1; j_gene: TRBJ2-3; abundance: -; CDR3aa: CATAPGGGRPSTDTQYF; CDR3nt: TGTGCCACCGCGCCCGGCGGGGGTCGGCCTAGCACAGATACGCAGTATTTT
d_gene: -; v_gene: TRBV7-2; j_gene: TRBJ2-3; abundance: many; CDR3aa: CASSPFTDTQYF; CDR3nt: TGTGCCAGCAGCCCATTCACAGATACGCAGTATTTT
d_gene: TRBD2; v_gene: TRBV9; j_gene: TRBJ2-5; abundance: -; CDR3aa: CASSAGTSGDRETQYF; CDR3nt: TGTGCCAGCAGCGCCGGGACTAGCGGGGACCGGGAGACCCAGTACTTC
d_gene: TRBD2; v_gene: TRBV5-1; j_gene: TRBJ2-1; abundance: few; CDR3aa: CASSLDPSGDLNEQFF; CDR3nt: TGCGCCAGCAGCTTGGACCCTAGCGGGGACCTCAATGAGCAGTTCTTC
d_gene: TRBD2; v_gene: TRBV7-2; j_gene: TRBJ2-1; abundance: -; CDR3aa: CASSLRSGGNEQFF; CDR3nt: TGTGCCAGCAGCCTGCGTAGCGGGGGGAATGAGCAGTTCTTC
d_gene: -; v_gene: TRBV20-1; j_gene: TRBJ2-1; abundance: -; CDR3aa: CSARDTSGYNEQFF; CDR3nt: TGCAGTGCTAGAGACACGAGTGGATACAATGAGCAGTTCTTC
d_gene: -; v_gene: TRBV20-1; j_gene: TRBJ2-7; abundance: -; CDR3aa: CSALGRSSYEQYF; CDR3nt: TGCAGTGCCTTAGGAAGGAGCTCCTACGAGCAGTACTTC
d_gene: -; v_gene: TRBV5-1; j_gene: TRBJ1-2; abundance: many; CDR3aa: CASSLQGDYGYTF; CDR3nt: TGTGCCAGCAGTTTACAGGGAGACTATGGCTACACCTTC
d_gene: -; v_gene: TRBV7-2; j_gene: TRBJ1-1; abundance: -; CDR3aa: CASSLGRGFTEAFF; CDR3nt: TGTGCCAGCAGCTTAGGACGGGGCTTCACTGAAGCTTTCTTT
d_gene: TRBD1; v_gene: TRBV9; j_gene: TRBJ2-5; abundance: -; CDR3aa: CASSSRTGGIQETQYF; CDR3nt: TGTGCCAGCAGCTCGCGGACAGGGGGCATACAAGAGACCCAGTACTTC
d_gene: -; v_gene: TRBV12-3/TRBV12-4; j_gene: TRBJ2-1; abundance: few; CDR3aa: CASKGPSDEQFF; CDR3nt: TGTGCCAGCAAGGGACCTAGCGATGAGCAGTTCTTC
d_gene: TRBD2; v_gene: TRBV7-6; j_gene: TRBJ2-3; abundance: many; CDR3aa: CASSRGLAGTRKDTQYF; CDR3nt: TGTGCCAGCAGCCGGGGACTAGCGGGAACCCGGAAGGATACGCAGTATTTT
d_gene: -; v_gene: TRBV4-1; j_gene: TRBJ1-5; abundance: -; CDR3aa: CASSQGRDVSNQPQHF; CDR3nt: TGCGCCAGCAGCCAAGGCCGGGATGTTAGCAATCAGCCCCAGCATTTT
d_gene: -; v_gene: TRBV7-9; j_gene: TRBJ1-4; abundance: many; CDR3aa: CASRLYATNEKLFF; CDR3nt: TGTGCCAGCAGGTTATATGCAACTAATGAAAAACTGTTTTTT
d_gene: -; v_gene: TRBV5-1; j_gene: TRBJ1-2; abundance: -; CDR3aa: CASSFVAGEPNYGYTF; CDR3nt: TGCGCCAGCAGCTTTGTTGCAGGGGAACCTAACTATGGCTACACCTTC
d_gene: TRBD1; v_gene: TRBV10-3; j_gene: TRBJ2-7; abundance: -; CDR3aa: CAISPGTETYEQYF; CDR3nt: TGTGCCATCAGTCCCGGGACAGAGACCTACGAGCAGTACTTC
d_gene: TRBD1; v_gene: TRBV5-1; j_gene: TRBJ2-7; abundance: few; CDR3aa: CASSATGGQDEQYF; CDR3nt: TGCGCCAGCAGCGCGACAGGGGGCCAGGACGAGCAGTACTTC
d_gene: TRBD1; v_gene: TRBV24-1; j_gene: TRBJ2-3; abundance: few; CDR3aa: CATSDSRDWFRDRRTDTQYF; CDR3nt: TGTGCCACCAGTGATTCCCGAGACTGGTTCCGGGACAGGAGGACAGATACGCAGTATTTT
d_gene: -; v_gene: TRBV10-3; j_gene: TRBJ1-1; abundance: few; CDR3aa: CAISWGQNTEAFF; CDR3nt: TGTGCCATCAGTTGGGGACAGAACACTGAAGCTTTCTTT
d_gene: -; v_gene: TRBV7-7; j_gene: TRBJ2-1; abundance: -; CDR3aa: CASSSRLGNEQFF; CDR3nt: TGTGCTAGCAGCTCTCGACTGGGCAATGAGCAGTTCTTC
d_gene: -; v_gene: TRBV7-2; j_gene: TRBJ1-2; abundance: many; CDR3aa: CASSPRRPDGYTF; CDR3nt: TGTGCCAGCAGCCCCCGCAGGCCCGATGGCTACACCTTC
d_gene: TRBD1; v_gene: TRBV7-9; j_gene: TRBJ2-1; abundance: few; CDR3aa: CASRHPGQGTYNEQFF; CDR3nt: TGTGCCAGCAGACACCCGGGACAGGGGACCTACAATGAGCAGTTCTTC
d_gene: TRBD1; v_gene: TRBV19; j_gene: TRBJ1-5; abundance: few; CDR3aa: CASLERTGGDQPQHF; CDR3nt: TGTGCCAGTCTCGAAAGGACAGGGGGCGATCAGCCCCAGCATTTT
d_gene: -; v_gene: TRBV19; j_gene: TRBJ2-1; abundance: -; CDR3aa: CASSIGPGRNEQFF; CDR3nt: TGTGCCAGTAGTATAGGTCCAGGTCGAAATGAGCAGTTCTTC
d_gene: -; v_gene: TRBV5-1; j_gene: TRBJ2-5; abundance: many; CDR3aa: CASSPTLRRETQYF; CDR3nt: TGCGCCAGCAGCCCAACACTGAGGCGGGAGACCCAGTACTTC
d_gene: TRBD1; v_gene: TRBV7-9; j_gene: TRBJ2-7; abundance: -; CDR3aa: CASSGVGTGSYEQYF; CDR3nt: TGTGCCAGCAGCGGGGTTGGGACAGGGTCCTACGAGCAGTACTTC
d_gene: -; v_gene: TRBV29-1; j_gene: TRBJ2-3; abundance: few; CDR3aa: CSVGLATDTQYF; CDR3nt: TGCAGCGTTGGTCTAGCTACAGATACGCAGTATTTT
d_gene: TRBD2; v_gene: TRBV7-3; j_gene: TRBJ2-1; abundance: few; CDR3aa: CASSLRGGINNEQFF; CDR3nt: TGTGCCAGCAGCTTAAGGGGGGGGATTAACAATGAGCAGTTCTTC
d_gene: TRBD1; v_gene: TRBV20-1; j_gene: TRBJ1-5; abundance: few; CDR3aa: CSAMGGTGGNQPQHF; CDR3nt: TGCAGTGCTATGGGGGGGACAGGGGGCAATCAGCCCCAGCATTTT
d_gene: -; v_gene: TRBV11-3; j_gene: TRBJ2-1; abundance: many; CDR3aa: CASSSGGGPYNEQFF; CDR3nt: TGTGCCAGCAGCTCGGGGGGCGGCCCTTACAATGAGCAGTTCTTC
d_gene: -; v_gene: TRBV18; j_gene: TRBJ1-2; abundance: -; CDR3aa: CASSQQGDYGYTF; CDR3nt: TGTGCCAGCTCTCAACAGGGCGACTATGGCTACACCTTC
d_gene: TRBD1; v_gene: TRBV5-1; j_gene: TRBJ1-2; abundance: few; CDR3aa: CASSFEGADGYTF; CDR3nt: TGCGCCAGCAGCTTCGAGGGGGCGGATGGCTACACCTTC
d_gene: TRBD1; v_gene: TRBV28; j_gene: TRBJ2-2; abundance: -; CDR3aa: CASSAGTGETGELFF; CDR3nt: TGTGCCAGCAGCGCCGGGACAGGGGAGACCGGGGAGCTGTTTTTT
d_gene: -; v_gene: TRBV7-9; j_gene: TRBJ1-5; abundance: many; CDR3aa: CASSPDNYNQPQHF; CDR3nt: TGTGCCAGCAGCCCGGACAATTATAATCAGCCCCAGCATTTT
d_gene: TRBD2; v_gene: TRBV10-3; j_gene: TRBJ2-1; abundance: -; CDR3aa: CAISALGRLAGGGEQFF; CDR3nt: TGTGCCATCAGTGCCCTTGGACGGCTAGCGGGGGGTGGTGAGCAGTTCTTC
d_gene: TRBD1; v_gene: TRBV20-1; j_gene: TRBJ1-5; abundance: few; CDR3aa: CSALLSDRASNQPQHF; CDR3nt: TGCAGTGCCCTCCTGAGCGACAGGGCGAGCAATCAGCCCCAGCATTTT
d_gene: -; v_gene: TRBV12-3/TRBV12-4; j_gene: TRBJ1-2; abundance: -; CDR3aa: CASSFGGYCYTF; CDR3nt: TGTGCCAGCAGTTTCGGGGGTTATTGCTACACCTTC
d_gene: -; v_gene: TRBV29-1; j_gene: TRBJ1-1; abundance: -; CDR3aa: CSVVLGRGTEAFF; CDR3nt: TGCAGCGTTGTCCTGGGTAGGGGCACTGAAGCTTTCTTT
d_gene: -; v_gene: TRBV11-2; j_gene: TRBJ1-2; abundance: few; CDR3aa: CASSPRASNYGYTF; CDR3nt: TGTGCCAGCAGCCCCAGGGCCAGCAACTATGGCTACACCTTC
d_gene: -; v_gene: TRBV24-1; j_gene: TRBJ2-5; abundance: -; CDR3aa: CATSDWSSQETQYF; CDR3nt: TGTGCCACCAGTGATTGGTCCTCACAAGAGACCCAGTACTTC
d_gene: -; v_gene: TRBV18; j_gene: TRBJ2-7; abundance: few; CDR3aa: CASSPTSSTDCDF; CDR3nt: TGTGCCAGCTCACCAACTTCTTCGACGGACTGCGACTTC